This section outlines one T cell receptor beta chain sequence together with its context. Its antigen is still unknown. Those who donated were healthy bone marrow donors. This CDR3 region has 20 residues. CDR1 and CDR2 (germline): SGDLS, YYNGEE. With V trimmed by 2 bases and J by 2 bases, 16 bases remained unmatched. The data belong to a study of cytomegalovirus exposure and HLA in healthy donors. Study-level results: Analysis performed later found roughly 17,000 TCR beta sequences associated with HLA alleles at 0.05 false discovery rate. It was about 150 TCR beta chains that were listed as cytomegalovirus-associated.

Amplification used 60 Vbeta primers and 13 Jbeta primers. Generated by immunoSEQ multiplex PCR, the TCRdb table keeps only in-frame clones and is missing some. The repertoire holds tens of thousands of clones, with 65% to 75% as singletons. The sequence was obtained from a man in his sixties in good health and CMV-seronegative. The sequenced sample was PBMCs. This rearrangement joins TRBV9 to TRBJ2-1; 10 bases are shared with TRBD1. DNA for the CDR3: TGTGCCAGCAGCGTTTCTTCATTGGGCGGGACAGGGGACCCCTACAATGAGCAGTTCTTC. Translation gives CASSVSSLGGTGDPYNEQFF. The full variable domain, with the rest looked up from reference TRBV9 and TRBJ2-1, is DSGVTQTPKHLITATGQRVTLRCSPRSGDLSVYWYQQSLDQGLQFLIQYYNGEERAKGNILERFSAQQFPDLHSELNLSSLELGDSALYFCASSVSSLGGTGDPYNEQFFGPGTRLTVL.